Below, 28 T cell receptor beta chains from the same sample are listed, as sequenced in a study of shared clonotypes between healthy human individuals. Naive CD8 cells comprised CD45RO-negative, CCR7-positively selected cells, excluding terminally differentiated effector memory CD45RA+ cells. Assay: immunoSEQ multiplex PCR; the TCRdb copy retains only in-frame clones and omits some. The sample includes roughly 2,000,000 clones, about 95% of them seen just once. Specimen: naive CD8+ T cells sorted from blood. The receptors shown here come from a man between 18 and 35 years old in good health.

The chain couples TRBV6-5 to TRBJ1-1; the D is unclear. This CDR3 has 13 residues. Trimming left V 2 bases short and J 5 bases short, with 9 bases between. Germline CDR1 and CDR2: MNHEY and SVGAGI. The CDR3 here is CASSYDEGTEAFF. CDR3 nucleotides: TGTGCCAGCAGTTACGACGAAGGTACTGAAGCTTTCTTT.

In the case of this clone: Other DNA sequences in the same sample also yield this CDR3. The rearrangement links TRBV6-5 to TRBJ2-5; D remains ambiguous. There are 14 residues in the CDR3. Per the germline V gene, CDR1 is MNHEY and CDR2 is SVGAGI. The V gene lost 0 bases and the J gene lost 0 bases, with 5 bases spanning the gap. The CDR3 protein is CASSYSSDQETQYF. The DNA of the CDR3 is TGTGCCAGCAGTTACTCGAGCGACCAAGAGACCCAGTACTTC.

The chain couples TRBV27 to TRBJ2-3; the D gene could be TRBD1 or TRBD2 (5 bases each). The CDR3 covers 14 residues. Per the germline V gene, CDR1 is MNHEY and CDR2 is SMNVEV (reference sequence). V lost 0 bases, J lost 2 bases, and 6 bases lay in between. In DNA form, the CDR3 reads TGTGCCAGCAGTTTATCGGGGGACACAGATACGCAGTATTTT. The encoded protein is CASSLSGDTDTQYF.

The chain links TRBV27 to TRBJ2-3; TRBD1 aligns across 8 bases. V shed 4 bases and J 2 bases; nucleotides not matched to a gene: 2. Germline V gene sequence: CDR1 MNHEY, CDR2 SMNVEV (reference sequence). The CDR3 length is 14 residues. The CDR3 region has the DNA TGTGCCAGCAGTTGGACAGGGTTCACAGATACGCAGTATTTT. Protein sequence: CASSWTGFTDTQYF.

The J gene is TRBJ1-2, the V gene TRBV29-1, with 9 bases identical to TRBD1. The CDR3 totals 12 residues. Per the germline V gene, CDR1 is SQVTM and CDR2 is ANQGSEA. V was clipped by 5 bases and J by 8 bases; unmatched bases: 6. CDR3 residues: CSVPGTGTGYTF. DNA for the CDR3: TGCAGCGTTCCCGGGACAGGGACCGGCTACACCTTC.

With regard to this clone: This sample includes further DNA sequences coding for the same CDR3. DNA of the CDR3: TGTGCCAGCAGCGTGGGGACAGTCTCCACTGAAGCTTTCTTT. Its translation: CASSVGTVSTEAFF. V gene TRBV9 combines with J gene TRBJ1-1, with 7 bases matching TRBD1. With 2 bases clipped from V and 4 bases from J, the junction kept 5 bases outside the gene matches. The germline V gene encodes CDR1 SGDLS and CDR2 YYNGEE. This CDR3 has 14 residues.

The chain uses TRBV2 and TRBJ2-1; 11 nucleotides align to TRBD2. This CDR3 has 15 residues. Germline V gene data show CDR1 as SNHLY and CDR2 as FYNNEI. Trimming cost V 5 bases and J 5 bases; bases outside gene matches: 5. CDR3 in DNA: TGTGCCAGCAGTAAGACTAGCGGGGCCCACAATGAGCAGTTCTTC. It is translated as CASSKTSGAHNEQFF.

The chain uses TRBV27 and TRBJ2-1; 11 nucleotides agree with TRBD2. The V segment lost 4 bases and the J segment 9 bases; nucleotides outside the gene matches: 8. The V gene's germline CDR1 is MNHEY and CDR2 SMNVEV (reference sequence). This CDR3 has 15 amino acids. DNA of the CDR3: TGTGCCAGCAGTTCGATAGCGGGGGGGCTAATTGAGCAGTTCTTC. This encodes CASSSIAGGLIEQFF.

J is TRBJ1-1 and V is TRBV6-5; 8 nucleotides agree with TRBD1. V trimming: 5 bases; J trimming: 6 bases; junction bases outside the gene matches: 8. Germline CDR1 and CDR2: MNHEY and SVGAGI. The CDR3 contains 14 residues. The CDR3 nucleotides read TGTGCCAGCAGTAAACGGACAGGGTACGCTGAAGCTTTCTTT. As protein: CASSKRTGYAEAFF.

Turning to this clone: The sample holds other DNA sequences that translate to the same CDR3. The gene calls are TRBV5-1 and TRBJ1-5; no definite D call. Deletions cut 1 base from V and 3 bases from J, with 11 bases between. Looked up from germline, CDR1 is SGHRS and CDR2 is YFSETQ. The CDR3 runs to 15 residues. CDR3 residues: CASSLRGQPNQPQHF. CDR3 in DNA: TGCGCCAGCAGCTTGAGAGGGCAGCCCAATCAGCCCCAGCATTTT.

As concerns this clone: The identical CDR3 is also encoded by other nucleotide sequences in the sample. The chain recombines TRBV30 with TRBJ2-7, with D possibly TRBD2 on 5 matching bases. V was trimmed by 1 base and J by 7 bases, leaving 8 bases between them. Looked up from germline, CDR1 is GTSNPN and CDR2 is SVGIG (reference sequence). The CDR3 consists of 11 residues. The CDR3 loop reads CAWSGGLEQYF. The DNA of the CDR3 is TGTGCCTGGAGTGGAGGGTTAGAGCAGTACTTC.

In this sample, this clone turned up a few times. The genes are TRBV27 and TRBJ1-1; 11 bases map to TRBD1. The CDR3 contains 15 residues. CDR1 and CDR2 from the germline V gene are MNHEY and SMNVEV (reference sequence). The junction had 1 base not matched to a gene; V was cut back by 4 bases and J by 0 bases. The CDR3 spells CASSSGQGVNTEAFF. CDR3 nucleotide sequence: TGTGCCAGCAGTTCGGGACAGGGGGTGAACACTGAAGCTTTCTTT.

CDR3 in amino acids: CASSDPGGYGYTF. CDR3 bases: TGTGCCAGCAGTGATCCAGGGGGCTATGGCTACACCTTC. This chain links TRBV6-1 with TRBJ1-2; TRBD1 agrees at 7 bases. Germline trimming cut 3 bases from V and 4 bases from J; bases unmatched to any gene: 2. Per germline, CDR1 MNHNS and CDR2 SASEGT. The CDR3 contains 13 residues.

This clone was detected only a few times. The CDR3 DNA is TGTGCCAGCAGTTTCGACAGGGGAAGGTCTGAAGCTTTCTTT. Its translation: CASSFDRGRSEAFF. The V and J genes are TRBV6-6 and TRBJ1-1; 8 nucleotides line up with TRBD1. Germline lookup yields CDR1 MNHNY and CDR2 SVGAGI (reference sequence). The CDR3 spans 14 residues. Losses at the gene ends were 4 bases for V and 6 bases for J; bases not matched to a gene: 7.

This chain connects TRBV27 to TRBJ1-2; 10 nucleotides align to TRBD1. Germline CDR1 reads MNHEY; CDR2 reads SMNVEV (reference sequence). This CDR3 is built from 16 residues. J gave up 5 bases and V 2 bases, and 8 bases lay outside the gene matches. As DNA, the CDR3 is TGTGCCAGCAGTTTAAGTCCCGGGACAGGGGCGTATGGCTACACCTTC. This gives the protein CASSLSPGTGAYGYTF.

As for this clone: Other DNA sequences in this sample translate to the same CDR3. The rearrangement links TRBV30 to TRBJ1-1; D uncertain. The length of the CDR3 is 11 residues. Per germline, CDR1 GTSNPN and CDR2 SVGIG (reference sequence). V was clipped by 3 bases and J by 6 bases, with 8 bases between them. In DNA, the CDR3 is TGTGCCTGGAGCCCGGGTCCTGAAGCTTTCTTT. Its protein product is CAWSPGPEAFF.

As concerns this clone: The sample holds other DNA sequences that translate to the same CDR3. The V and J genes are TRBV5-1 and TRBJ1-2; D is perhaps TRBD1 (6 bases). There are 14 residues in the CDR3. V was pared by 4 bases and J by 2 bases, with 12 bases between. CDR1 is SGHRS and CDR2 is YFSETQ in the germline V gene. In DNA, the CDR3 is TGCGCCAGCAGCCCCGCGGGGGGCAACTATGGCTACACCTTC. Its protein is CASSPAGGNYGYTF. The whole variable domain, remainder taken from reference TRBV5-1 and TRBJ1-2, is KAGVTQTPRYLIKTRGQQVTLSCSPISGHRSVSWYQQTPGQGLQFLFEYFSETQRNKGNFPGRFSGRQFSNSRSEMNVSTLELGDSALYLCASSPAGGNYGYTFGSGTRLTVV.

V gene TRBV7-3 combines with J gene TRBJ1-2; D is uncertain. From germline, CDR1 is SGHTA and CDR2 FQGTGA. Trimming stripped 5 bases from V and 3 bases from J, with 13 bases between. The length of the CDR3 is 14 residues. This CDR3 reads CASSPAGGDYGYTF. The CDR3 DNA reads as TGTGCCAGCAGCCCAGCCGGCGGGGACTATGGCTACACCTTC.

This chain connects TRBV13 to TRBJ2-7; the D call may be TRBD1 or TRBD2 (5 bases each). The CDR3 is 14 residues long. V dropped 1 base and J dropped 5 bases, with 12 bases sitting between them. Germline values: CDR1 PRHDT, CDR2 FYEKMQ (reference sequence). In nucleotides, the CDR3 is TGTGCCAGCAGCTTAGCTGGGGGAAGCGACGAGCAGTACTTC. Amino acid sequence: CASSLAGGSDEQYF. Variable domain in full (rest from reference TRBV13 and TRBJ2-7): AAGVIQSPRHLIKEKRETATLKCYPIPRHDTVYWYQQGPGQDPQFLISFYEKMQSDKGSIPDRFSAQQFSDYHSELNMSSLELGDSALYFCASSLAGGSDEQYFGPGTRLTVT.

A note on this clone: This sample also contains other DNA sequences that code for the same CDR3. The chain links TRBV19 to TRBJ2-3; 8 bases line up with TRBD2. With V trimmed by 1 base and J by 2 bases, 5 bases remained unmatched. This CDR3 region has 16 residues. CDR1 and CDR2 (germline): LNHDA, SQIVND (reference sequence). The CDR3: CASSIGGGLFTDTQYF. CDR3 nucleotide sequence: TGTGCCAGTAGTATAGGCGGGGGGCTTTTCACAGATACGCAGTATTTT.

This clone was seen more than once but under ten times. The J gene is TRBJ1-1, the V gene TRBV19; the match to TRBD1 covers 7 bases. The CDR3 loop spans 14 amino acids. From germline, CDR1 is LNHDA and CDR2 SQIVND (reference sequence). Unmatched junction bases numbered 2, after V lost 3 bases and J lost 1 base. This chain's CDR3 is CASSMDRSNTEAFF. CDR3 sequence (DNA): TGTGCCAGTAGTATGGACAGGTCGAACACTGAAGCTTTCTTT.

CDR3 in DNA: TGCGCCAGCAGCCCGGGACACGCCTACGAGCAGTACTTC. Translating it yields CASSPGHAYEQYF. The chain employs TRBV4-1 and TRBJ2-7; tentative D call: TRBD1 (6 bases). CDR3 length: 13 amino acids. Germline assignment: CDR1 MGHRA and CDR2 YSYEKL. Trimming took off 4 bases at V and 2 bases at J, with 9 bases between the two ends.

This rearrangement joins TRBV10-3 to TRBJ2-6; no firm D call. CDR1 and CDR2 (germline): ENHRY, SYGVKD. Trimming stripped 1 base from V and 1 base from J, with 5 bases between. This CDR3 is 15 amino acids long. Here the CDR3 reads CAISEWSSGANVLTF. The CDR3 nucleotides read TGTGCCATCAGTGAGTGGTCATCTGGGGCCAACGTCCTGACTTTC.

The chain uses TRBV7-7 and TRBJ2-5, with D unresolved. The germline CDR1 and CDR2 sequences are SSHAT and FNYEAQ (reference sequence). This CDR3 has 11 residues. The CDR3 bases are TGTGCTTCCGAAGTGGGTGAGACCCAGTACTTC. Translation: CASEVGETQYF.

This chain links TRBV27 with TRBJ2-5; D remains ambiguous. The CDR3 extends over 13 amino acids. CDR1 MNHEY and CDR2 SMNVEV come from the germline V gene (reference sequence). Trimming left V 5 bases short and J 0 bases short, with 7 bases between. The CDR3 sequence: CASSPAYQETQYF. The CDR3, as DNA: TGTGCCAGCAGTCCCGCGTACCAAGAGACCCAGTACTTC.

This chain links TRBV29-1 with TRBJ2-1; 10 bases map to TRBD2. The CDR3 runs 14 residues. CDR1 is SQVTM, CDR2 ANQGSEA, per germline. The V and J ends lost 2 bases and 7 bases, in that order; junction bases with no gene match: 5. CDR3: CSVEFASGSNEQFF. CDR3 bases: TGCAGCGTTGAATTTGCTAGCGGGAGTAATGAGCAGTTCTTC.

This chain links TRBV9 with TRBJ2-1; D gene uncertain. V lost 2 bases, J lost 9 bases, and 9 bases lay in between. The V gene's germline CDR1 is SGDLS and CDR2 YYNGEE. This CDR3 comprises 12 residues. CDR3 DNA: TGTGCCAGCAGCGTCTCGGGTATTGAGCAGTTCTTC. It encodes CASSVSGIEQFF.

This rearrangement joins TRBV6-5 to TRBJ1-2; 7 positions agree with TRBD1. V trimming: 3 bases; J trimming: 3 bases; junction bases outside the gene matches: 10. This CDR3 has 16 amino acids. Germline CDR1 reads MNHEY; CDR2 reads SVGAGI. The CDR3 region is CASSYLEGAIYYGYTF. The CDR3 coding sequence is TGTGCCAGCAGTTATCTCGAGGGGGCAATTTACTATGGCTACACCTTC.